This T cell receptor (beta chain) was sequenced for a study of CD8+CD57+ T cells in acquired aplastic anemia. Turning to the study itself: Quantities of DNA derived from sorted CD4+ and CD8+ cells averaged around 3 ug. The average read count for CD4+ cells in healthy donors was roughly 10 million. Study results and limitations: Patient and control CD8+ Simpson's diversity was not significantly different. The same twenty-nine CD8+ CDR3 sequences occurred in patients and in controls.

The V and J ends lost 8 bases and 10 bases, in that order; junction bases with no gene match: 14. The CDR3 spans 15 residues. Germline loops: CDR1 SNHLY, CDR2 FYNNEI. TCR beta VDJ and CDR3 were profiled, and genomic DNA was the template. TCRdb processed the reads anew with MiXCR; each CDR3 protein has one entry. The sample contains roughly 160,000 distinct CDR3 sequences, about 60% of which appear only once. A word on this clonotype: Its specificity is not known.

The source of this sequence is a human donor in good health. The V and J genes are TRBV2 and TRBJ2-1, with TRBD2 matching over 10 bases. Sequencing was done on a sample of sorted CD4+, CD8+, or CD8+CD57+ T cells (not recorded which) from PBMCs. This chain's CDR3 is CASGPMKAGGREQFF. Here the CDR3 DNA reads TGTGCCAGCGGCCCGATGAAAGCGGGGGGGCGAGAGCAGTTCTTC.